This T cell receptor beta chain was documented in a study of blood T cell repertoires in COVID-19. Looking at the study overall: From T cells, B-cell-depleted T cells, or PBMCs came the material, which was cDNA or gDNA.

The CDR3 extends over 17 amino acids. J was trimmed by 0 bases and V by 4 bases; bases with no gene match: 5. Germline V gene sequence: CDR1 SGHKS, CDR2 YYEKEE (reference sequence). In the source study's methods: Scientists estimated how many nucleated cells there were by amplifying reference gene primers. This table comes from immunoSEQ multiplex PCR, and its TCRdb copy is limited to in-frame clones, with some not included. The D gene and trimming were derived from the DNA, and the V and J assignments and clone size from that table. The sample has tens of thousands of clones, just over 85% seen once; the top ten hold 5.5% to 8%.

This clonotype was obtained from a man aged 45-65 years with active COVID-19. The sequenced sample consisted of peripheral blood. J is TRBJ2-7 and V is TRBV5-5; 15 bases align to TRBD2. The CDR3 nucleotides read TGTGCCAGCAGCCTAGGACTAGCGGGGGGGAGCTCCTACGAGCAGTACTTC. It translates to CASSLGLAGGSSYEQYF.